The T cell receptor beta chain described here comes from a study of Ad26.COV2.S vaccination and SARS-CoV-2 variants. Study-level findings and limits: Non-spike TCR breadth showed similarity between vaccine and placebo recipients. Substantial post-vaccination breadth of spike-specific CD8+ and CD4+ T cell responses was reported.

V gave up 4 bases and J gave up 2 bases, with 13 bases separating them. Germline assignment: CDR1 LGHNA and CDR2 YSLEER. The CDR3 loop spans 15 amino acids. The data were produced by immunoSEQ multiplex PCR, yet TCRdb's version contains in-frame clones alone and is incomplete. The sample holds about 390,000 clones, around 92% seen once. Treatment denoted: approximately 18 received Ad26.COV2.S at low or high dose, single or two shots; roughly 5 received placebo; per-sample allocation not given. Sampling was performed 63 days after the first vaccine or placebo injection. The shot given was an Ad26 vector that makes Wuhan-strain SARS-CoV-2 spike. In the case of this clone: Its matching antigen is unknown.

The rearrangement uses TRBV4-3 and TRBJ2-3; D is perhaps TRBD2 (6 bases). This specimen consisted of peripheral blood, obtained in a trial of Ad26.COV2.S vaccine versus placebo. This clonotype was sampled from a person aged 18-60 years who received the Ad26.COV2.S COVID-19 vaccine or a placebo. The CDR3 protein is CASSPGSGVTDTQYF. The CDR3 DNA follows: TGCGCCAGCAGCCCAGGGTCGGGGGTCACAGATACGCAGTATTTT.